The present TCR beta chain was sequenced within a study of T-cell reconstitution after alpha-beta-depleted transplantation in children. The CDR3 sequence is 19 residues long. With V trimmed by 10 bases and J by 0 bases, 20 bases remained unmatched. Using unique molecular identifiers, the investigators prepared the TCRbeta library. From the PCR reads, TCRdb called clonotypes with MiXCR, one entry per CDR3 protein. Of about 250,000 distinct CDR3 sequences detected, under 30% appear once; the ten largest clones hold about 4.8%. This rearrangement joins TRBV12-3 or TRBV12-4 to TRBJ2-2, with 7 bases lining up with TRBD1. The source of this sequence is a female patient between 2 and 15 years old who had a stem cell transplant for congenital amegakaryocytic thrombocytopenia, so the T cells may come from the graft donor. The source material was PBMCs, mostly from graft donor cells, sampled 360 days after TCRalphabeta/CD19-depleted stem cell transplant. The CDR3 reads CAIRTKRLNDRANTGELFF. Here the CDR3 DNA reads TGTGCCATCAGAACAAAAAGACTAAACGACAGGGCGAACACCGGGGAGCTGTTTTTT.